A selection of T cell receptor beta chains follows, all from one sample in a study of CD8 T cells in ankylosing spondylitis. TCRdb passed the 5' RACE reads through MiXCR, listing each CDR3 protein once. This table holds under 850,000 distinct CDR3 sequences, 19% found once. Sequencing was done on a sample of blood, either unsorted or a sorted T cell fraction (not recorded which). Receptors were obtained from a male donor with ankylosing spondylitis. CDR3s leave out the opening cysteine and the closing phenylalanine or tryptophan.

V	J	CDR3
TRBV3-1	TRBJ2-5	ASSQANQETQY
TRBV12-3/TRBV12-4	TRBJ2-1	ASRGPSGGRREQF
TRBV20-1	TRBJ2-7	SARAVDREGLYEQY
TRBV7-2	TRBJ2-7	ASSSRHLYEQY
TRBV27	TRBJ1-2	ASSLSDANYGYT
TRBV6-2/TRBV6-3	TRBJ2-1	ASSYGTQGNEQF
TRBV27	TRBJ1-1	ASRRGVGGTEAF
TRBV3-1	TRBJ2-7	ASSQDGGGDEQY
TRBV7-6	TRBJ2-7	ASSLQGGGEQY
TRBV5-1	TRBJ1-5	ASRPDNSNQPQH
TRBV9	TRBJ2-7	ASSEWGLAGYEQY
TRBV19	TRBJ2-2	ASSRPSVGAGELF
TRBV20-1	TRBJ2-7	SAVRDSSEQY
TRBV2	TRBJ1-2	ASSVGDRGRNGYT
TRBV7-8	TRBJ1-1	ASSFQGRDEAF
TRBV20-1	TRBJ2-7	SASDMSYEQY
TRBV20-1	TRBJ2-5	SARDWGGSKKETQY
TRBV6-6	TRBJ1-1	ASSWGAAEAF
TRBV4-1	TRBJ1-1	ASSHEVRDNTEAF
TRBV7-3	TRBJ2-1	ASSLTAPSGVEQF
TRBV20-1	TRBJ2-1	SARRNNEQF
TRBV24-1	TRBJ2-1	ATSDSSSGPYNEQF
TRBV28	TRBJ2-7	ASSLLSFGGTYEQY